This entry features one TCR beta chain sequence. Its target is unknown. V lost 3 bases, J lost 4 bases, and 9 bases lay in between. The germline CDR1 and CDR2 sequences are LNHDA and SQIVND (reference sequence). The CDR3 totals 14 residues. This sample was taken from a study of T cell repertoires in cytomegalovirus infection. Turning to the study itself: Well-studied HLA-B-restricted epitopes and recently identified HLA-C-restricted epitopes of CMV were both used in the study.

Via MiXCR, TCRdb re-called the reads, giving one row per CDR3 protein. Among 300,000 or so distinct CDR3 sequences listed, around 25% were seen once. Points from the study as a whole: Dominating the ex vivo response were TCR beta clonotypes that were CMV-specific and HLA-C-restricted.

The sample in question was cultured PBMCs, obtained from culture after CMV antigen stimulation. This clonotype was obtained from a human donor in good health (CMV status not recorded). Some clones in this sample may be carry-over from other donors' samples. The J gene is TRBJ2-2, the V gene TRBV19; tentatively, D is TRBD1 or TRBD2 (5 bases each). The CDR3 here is CASSILGTTGELFF. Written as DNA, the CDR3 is TGTGCCAGTAGTATCCTAGGGACCACCGGGGAGCTGTTTTTT.